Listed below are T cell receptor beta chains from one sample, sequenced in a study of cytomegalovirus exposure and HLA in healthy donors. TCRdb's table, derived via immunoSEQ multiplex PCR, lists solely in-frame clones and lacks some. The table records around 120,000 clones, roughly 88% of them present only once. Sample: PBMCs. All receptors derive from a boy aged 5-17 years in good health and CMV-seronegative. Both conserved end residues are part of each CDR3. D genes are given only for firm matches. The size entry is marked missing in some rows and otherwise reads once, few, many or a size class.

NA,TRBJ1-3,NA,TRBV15,CATSRVRGSGNTIYF,TGTGCCACCAGCAGAGTCCGAGGGTCTGGAAACACCATATATTTT
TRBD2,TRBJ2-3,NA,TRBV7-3,CASSLTSGSDTQYF,TGTGCCAGCAGCCTTACTAGCGGGAGCGATACGCAGTATTTT
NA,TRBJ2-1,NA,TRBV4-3,CASSQPEGTGEQFF,TGCGCCAGCAGCCAACCCGAGGGTACGGGCGAGCAGTTCTTC
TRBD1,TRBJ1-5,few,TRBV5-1,CASSLVDRYNQPQHF,TGCGCCAGCAGCTTGGTGGACAGGTACAATCAGCCCCAGCATTTT
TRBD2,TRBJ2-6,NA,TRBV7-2,CASSLASTSGSPGANVLTF,TGTGCCAGCAGCTTAGCGTCAACTAGCGGGAGTCCCGGGGCCAACGTCCTGACTTTC
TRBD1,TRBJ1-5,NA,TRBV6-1,CASSLRQGQQPQHF,TGTGCCAGCAGTCTAAGACAGGGACAACAGCCCCAGCATTTT
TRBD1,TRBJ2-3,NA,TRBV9,CASSTGTVSTDTQYF,TGTGCCAGCAGCACCGGGACAGTCAGCACAGATACGCAGTATTTT
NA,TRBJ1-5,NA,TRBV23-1,CASSPVQPQHF,TGCGCCAGCAGTCCCGTCCAGCCCCAGCATTTT
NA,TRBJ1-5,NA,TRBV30,CAWSVLGNQPQHF,TGTGCCTGGAGTGTACTGGGCAATCAGCCCCAGCATTTT
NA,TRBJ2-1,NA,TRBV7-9,CSSSLSRDEQFF,TGTTCCAGCAGCTTATCCCGGGATGAGCAGTTCTTC
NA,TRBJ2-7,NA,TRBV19,CASSILEANEQYF,TGTGCCAGTAGTATCTTGGAGGCCAACGAGCAGTACTTC
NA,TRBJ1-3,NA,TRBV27,CASSLMGEGYSGNTIYF,TGTGCCAGCAGCCTGATGGGGGAGGGATACTCTGGAAACACCATATATTTT
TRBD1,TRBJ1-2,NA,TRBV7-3,CASSLRTGDGYTF,TGTGCCAGCAGCCTTAGGACAGGGGATGGCTACACCTTC
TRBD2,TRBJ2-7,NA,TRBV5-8,CASSLGQLAGTREQYF,TGTGCCAGCAGCTTGGGTCAGCTAGCGGGAACGAGAGAGCAGTACTTC
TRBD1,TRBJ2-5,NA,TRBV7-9,CASSFWDRLLYGETQYF,TGTGCCAGCAGCTTTTGGGACAGACTTCTTTATGGGGAGACCCAGTACTTC
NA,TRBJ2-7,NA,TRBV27,CASSLAGATYEQYF,TGTGCCAGCAGTTTAGCGGGGGCCACCTACGAGCAGTACTTC
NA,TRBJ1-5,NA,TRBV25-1,CASSDPGHNQPQHF,TGTGCCAGCAGTGATCCAGGGCACAATCAGCCCCAGCATTTT
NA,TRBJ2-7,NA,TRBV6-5,CASSYRGEQYF,TGTGCCAGCAGTTACAGGGGCGAGCAGTACTTC
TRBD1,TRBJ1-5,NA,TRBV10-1,CASSPRDSGNQPQHF,TGCGCCAGCAGTCCCCGGGACAGCGGCAATCAGCCCCAGCATTTT
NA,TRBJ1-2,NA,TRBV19,CASLNLGGYPF,TGTGCCAGTCTGAATCTAGGTGGCTACCCCTTC
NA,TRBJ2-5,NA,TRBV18,CASSPLRTVQETQYF,TGTGCCAGCTCACCACTGCGGACTGTCCAAGAGACCCAGTACTTC
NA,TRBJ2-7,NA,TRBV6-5,CASSYLGVVLLYEQYF,TGTGCCAGCAGTTATCTCGGGGTAGTCCTCCTCTACGAGCAGTACTTC
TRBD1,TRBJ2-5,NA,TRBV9,CASSDRQGIIQETQYF,TGTGCCAGCAGCGACCGACAGGGCATAATCCAAGAGACCCAGTACTTC
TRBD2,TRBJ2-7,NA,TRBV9,CASSPHEAGYEQYF,TGTGCCAGCAGCCCCCATGAAGCGGGGTACGAGCAGTACTTC
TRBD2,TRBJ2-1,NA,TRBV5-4,CASSLFVAGGYNEQFF,TGTGCCAGCAGCTTATTCGTGGCGGGGGGTTACAATGAGCAGTTCTTC
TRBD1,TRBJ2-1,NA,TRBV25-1,CASRQGGYNEQFF,TGTGCCTCCCGACAGGGTGGCTACAATGAGCAGTTCTTC
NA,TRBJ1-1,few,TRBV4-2,CASSNGRNTEAFF,TGTGCCAGCAGTAACGGTCGGAACACTGAAGCTTTCTTT
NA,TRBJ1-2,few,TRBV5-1,CASSLGRYGYTF,TGCGCCAGCAGCTTGGGCAGATATGGCTACACCTTC
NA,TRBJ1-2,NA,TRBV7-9,CASSFGGPFYGYTF,TGTGCCAGCAGCTTCGGAGGGCCCTTCTATGGCTACACCTTC
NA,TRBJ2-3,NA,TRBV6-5,CASSYGGGTDTQYF,TGTGCCAGCAGTTACGGCGGGGGCACAGATACGCAGTATTTT
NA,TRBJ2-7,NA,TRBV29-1,CSVGRGRYEQYF,TGCAGCGTGGGTAGAGGGCGCTACGAGCAGTACTTC
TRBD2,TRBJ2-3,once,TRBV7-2,CASSLAGGRTDTQYF,TGTGCCAGCAGCTTAGCGGGAGGGCGGACAGATACGCAGTATTTT
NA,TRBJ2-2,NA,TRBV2,CASSDRDAGELFF,TGTGCCAGCAGTGACAGGGATGCCGGGGAGCTGTTTTTT
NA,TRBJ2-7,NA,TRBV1,CTSSRGSGRASGQYF,TGCACCAGCAGCCGGGGGAGCGGGAGGGCCTCGGGGCAGTACTTC
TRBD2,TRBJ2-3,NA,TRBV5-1,CASSLVAGVTDTQYF,TGCGCCAGCAGCTTGGTTGCGGGAGTCACAGATACGCAGTATTTT
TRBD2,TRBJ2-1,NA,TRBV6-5,CASKEVGGPYNEQFF,TGTGCCAGCAAAGAGGTGGGAGGGCCCTACAATGAGCAGTTCTTC
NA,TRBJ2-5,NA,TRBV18,CASSSQGAAETQYF,TGTGCCAGCTCATCCCAGGGTGCGGCCGAGACCCAGTACTTC
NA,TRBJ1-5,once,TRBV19,CASSIWDTRWSQPQHF,TGTGCCAGTAGTATCTGGGACACCCGGTGGAGTCAGCCCCAGCATTTT
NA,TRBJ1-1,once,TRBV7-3,CASSFEANTEAFF,TGTGCCAGCAGCTTCGAGGCGAACACTGAAGCTTTCTTT
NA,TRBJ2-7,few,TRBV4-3,CASSQSGYEQYF,TGCGCCAGCAGCCAATCAGGGTACGAGCAGTACTTC
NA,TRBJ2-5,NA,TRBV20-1,CSAFKETQYF,TGCAGTGCTTTTAAAGAGACCCAGTACTTC
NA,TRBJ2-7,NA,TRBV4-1,CASSQDPFEQYF,TGCGCCAGCAGCCAAGACCCATTCGAGCAGTACTTC
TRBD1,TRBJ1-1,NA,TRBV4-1,CASSQGRGQEFAEAFF,TGCGCCAGCAGCCAAGGCCGGGGACAGGAGTTTGCTGAAGCTTTCTTT
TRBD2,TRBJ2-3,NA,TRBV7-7,CASSYSLAGGDTQYF,TGTGCTAGCAGCTATTCACTAGCGGGAGGAGATACGCAGTATTTT
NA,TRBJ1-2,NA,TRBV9,CASSVGGGDYGYTF,TGTGCCAGCAGCGTAGGAGGTGGAGACTATGGCTACACCTTC
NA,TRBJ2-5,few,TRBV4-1,CASSLLARGVGETQYF,TGCGCCAGCAGCCTTTTAGCCAGGGGGGTCGGAGAGACCCAGTACTTC
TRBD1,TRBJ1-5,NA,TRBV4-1,CASSDGQDGQPQHF,TGCGCCAGCAGCGACGGACAGGATGGACAGCCCCAGCATTTT
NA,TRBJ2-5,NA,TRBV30,CAWGGGRETQYF,TGTGCCTGGGGGGGCGGCAGAGAGACCCAGTACTTC
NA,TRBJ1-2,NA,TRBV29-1,CSSQDNNYGYTF,TGCAGCTCACAGGACAACAACTATGGCTACACCTTC
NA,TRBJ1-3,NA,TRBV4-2,CASSQDREGRGNTIYF,TGTGCCAGCAGCCAAGATCGGGAGGGACGCGGAAACACCATATATTTT
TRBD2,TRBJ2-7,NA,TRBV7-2,CASSRESLAGPEQYF,TGTGCCAGCAGCCGGGAGAGCCTAGCGGGACCCGAGCAGTACTTC
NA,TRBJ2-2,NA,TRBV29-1,CSVAATDIITGELFF,TGCAGCGTTGCGGCTACCGACATAATCACCGGGGAGCTGTTTTTT
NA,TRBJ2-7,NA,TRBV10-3,CAISESEGGGPYEQYF,TGTGCCATCAGTGAGTCTGAAGGGGGGGGGCCCTACGAGCAGTACTTC
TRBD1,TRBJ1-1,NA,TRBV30,CAWSPGQANTEAFF,TGTGCCTGGAGCCCCGGACAGGCGAACACTGAAGCTTTCTTT
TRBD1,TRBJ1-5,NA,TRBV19,CASSGSGTGFEPQHF,TGTGCCAGTAGTGGCTCCGGGACAGGGTTCGAGCCCCAGCATTTT
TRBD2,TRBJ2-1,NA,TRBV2,CASSPRPLAGGVDEQFF,TGTGCCAGCAGCCCCAGGCCACTAGCGGGAGGGGTAGATGAGCAGTTCTTC